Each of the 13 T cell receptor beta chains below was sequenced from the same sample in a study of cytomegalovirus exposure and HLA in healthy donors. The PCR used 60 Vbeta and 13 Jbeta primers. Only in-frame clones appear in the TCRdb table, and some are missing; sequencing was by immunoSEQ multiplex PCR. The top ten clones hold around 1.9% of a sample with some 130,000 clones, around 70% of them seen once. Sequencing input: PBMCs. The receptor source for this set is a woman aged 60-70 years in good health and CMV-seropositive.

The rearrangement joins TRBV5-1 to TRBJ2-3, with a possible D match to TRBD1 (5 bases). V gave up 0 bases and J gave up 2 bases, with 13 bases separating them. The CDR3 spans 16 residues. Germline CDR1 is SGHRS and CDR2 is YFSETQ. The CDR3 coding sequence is TGCGCCAGCAGCTTGGATCAAGGCAGGGACACAGATACGCAGTATTTT. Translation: CASSLDQGRDTDTQYF.

For the CDR3, the DNA is TGTGCCAGCAGTGGACAGGGTCGGAGTGGCTACACCTTC. It encodes CASSGQGRSGYTF. V is TRBV27 and J is TRBJ1-2; 8 nucleotides match TRBD1. Germline CDR1 and CDR2: MNHEY and SMNVEV (reference sequence). Trimming took 5 bases from V and 7 from J; bases not matched to a gene: 6. The CDR3 runs 13 residues.

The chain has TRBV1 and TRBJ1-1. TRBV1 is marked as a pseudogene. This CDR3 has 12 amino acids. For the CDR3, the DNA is TGCACCAGCAGACGGCGGTCCGTTGAAGCTTTCTTT. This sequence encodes CTSRRRSVEAFF.

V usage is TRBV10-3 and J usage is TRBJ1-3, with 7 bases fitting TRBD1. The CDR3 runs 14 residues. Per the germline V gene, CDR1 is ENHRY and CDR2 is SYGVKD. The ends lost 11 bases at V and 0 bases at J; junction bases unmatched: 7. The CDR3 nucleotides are TGTGCCTCCGACGAGGGGGCCTCTGGAAACACCATATATTTT. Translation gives CASDEGASGNTIYF.

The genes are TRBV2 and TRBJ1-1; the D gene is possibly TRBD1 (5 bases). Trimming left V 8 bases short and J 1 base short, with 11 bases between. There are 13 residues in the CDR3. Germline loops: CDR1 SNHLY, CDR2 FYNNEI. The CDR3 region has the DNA TGTGCCAGCGTAAGAGGACAGAACACTGAAGCTTTCTTT. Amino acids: CASVRGQNTEAFF.

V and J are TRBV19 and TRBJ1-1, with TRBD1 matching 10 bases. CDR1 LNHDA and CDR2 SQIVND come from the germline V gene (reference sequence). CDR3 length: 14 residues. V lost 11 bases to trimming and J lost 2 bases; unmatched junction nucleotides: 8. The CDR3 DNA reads TGTGCCTCCAAAAGACAGGGGGCAAACACTGAAGCTTTCTTT. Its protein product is CASKRQGANTEAFF. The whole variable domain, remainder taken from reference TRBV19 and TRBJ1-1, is DGGITQSPKYLFRKEGQNVTLSCEQNLNHDAMYWYRQDPGQGLRLIYYSQIVNDFQKGDIAEGYSVSREKKESFPLTVTSAQKNPTAFYLCASKRQGANTEAFFGQGTRLTVV.

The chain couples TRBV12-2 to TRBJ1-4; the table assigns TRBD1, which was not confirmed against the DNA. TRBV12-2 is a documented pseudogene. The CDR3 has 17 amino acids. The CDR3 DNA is TGTGCAAGTCGCTTAGGGGACAGGGTAAGAACTAATGAAAAACTGTTTTTT. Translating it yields CASRLGDRVRTNEKLFF.

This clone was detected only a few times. The DNA of the CDR3 is TGTGCCAGCAGCTTACCCCGGGACACCCATGAAGCTTTCTTT. Translated: CASSLPRDTHEAFF. The chain has TRBV7-9 and TRBJ1-1; D may be TRBD1 (6 bases). The V end lost 2 bases, the J end lost 7 bases, and 14 bases lay between the germline ends. This CDR3 has 14 residues. The germline V gene encodes CDR1 SEHNR and CDR2 FQNEAQ (reference sequence).

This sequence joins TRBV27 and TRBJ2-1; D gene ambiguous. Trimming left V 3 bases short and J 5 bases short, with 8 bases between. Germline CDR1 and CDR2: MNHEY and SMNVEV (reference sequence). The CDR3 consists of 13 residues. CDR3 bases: TGTGCCAGCAGTTTTAGTACGAACAATGAGCAGTTCTTC. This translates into CASSFSTNNEQFF.

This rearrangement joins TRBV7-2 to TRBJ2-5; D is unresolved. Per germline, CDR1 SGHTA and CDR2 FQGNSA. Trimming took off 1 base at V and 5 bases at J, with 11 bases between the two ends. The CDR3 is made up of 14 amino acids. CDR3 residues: CASSLGRPRETQYF. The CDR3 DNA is TGTGCCAGCAGCTTAGGGCGGCCCCGGGAGACCCAGTACTTC.

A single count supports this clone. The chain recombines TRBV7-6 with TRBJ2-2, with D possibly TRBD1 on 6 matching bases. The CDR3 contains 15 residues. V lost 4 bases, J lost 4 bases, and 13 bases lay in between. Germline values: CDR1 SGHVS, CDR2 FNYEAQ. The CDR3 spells CASSSNTGFTGELFF. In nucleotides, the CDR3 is TGTGCCAGCAGCTCCAACACAGGGTTCACCGGGGAGCTGTTTTTT. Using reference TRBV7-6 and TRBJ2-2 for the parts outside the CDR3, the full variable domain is GAGVSQSPRYKVTKRGQDVALRCDPISGHVSLYWYRQALGQGPEFLTYFNYEAQQDKSGLPNDRFSAERPEGSISTLTIQRTEQRDSAMYRCASSSNTGFTGELFFGEGSRLTVL.

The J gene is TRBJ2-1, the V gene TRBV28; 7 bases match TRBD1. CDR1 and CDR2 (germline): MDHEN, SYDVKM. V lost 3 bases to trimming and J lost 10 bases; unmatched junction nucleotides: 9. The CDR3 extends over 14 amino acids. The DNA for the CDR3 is TGTGCCAGCAGTTTTTCGGCCTACAGGGGAGAGCAGTTCTTC. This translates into CASSFSAYRGEQFF.

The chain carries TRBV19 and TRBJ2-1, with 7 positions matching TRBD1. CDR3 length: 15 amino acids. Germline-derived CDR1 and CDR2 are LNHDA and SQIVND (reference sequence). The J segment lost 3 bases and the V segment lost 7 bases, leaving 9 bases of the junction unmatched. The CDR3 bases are TGTGCCAGTACCAGGGGGTCCTCGAACTACAATGAGCAGTTCTTC. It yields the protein CASTRGSSNYNEQFF.